These 21 T cell receptor beta chains share one sample of origin, sequenced in a study of blood T cell repertoires in COVID-19 (TCRdb year 2020). Library construction relied on the immunoSEQ multiplex PCR assay. This immuneACCESS table, as held by TCRdb, lists in-frame sequences with V and J called but not all clones. Of the missing ones, under half trace to an unresolved V gene in checked studies; the others have no known cause. The sample yields roughly 150,000 clones; over 70% were counted once. The ten top clones hold over 35% of the sample. Sequenced: peripheral blood. All receptors derive from a human donor in a cohort sampled during active COVID-19.

V gene TRBV11-3 combines with J gene TRBJ2-3, with D unclear. Germline values: CDR1 SGHNT, CDR2 YENEEA. The ends were cut back, 3 bases at V and 4 bases at J, with 5 bases in the middle. The CDR3 has 12 amino acids. The CDR3 region is CASSFRADTQYF. CDR3 nucleotides: TGTGCCAGCAGCTTTCGAGCAGATACGCAGTATTTT.

The V gene is TRBV15, the J gene TRBJ2-1; a possible D gene is TRBD1 (6 bases). The V gene lost 3 bases and the J gene lost 7 bases, with 19 bases spanning the gap. Germline V gene lookup returns CDR1 LNHNV and CDR2 YYDKDF (reference sequence). The CDR3 runs 16 residues. The CDR3 loop is CATSRGAGGAKNEQFF. In DNA form, the CDR3 reads TGTGCCACCAGCAGGGGGGCTGGGGGAGCGAAAAATGAGCAGTTCTTC.

This sequence joins TRBV6-5 and TRBJ1-6; D gene ambiguous. The CDR3 sequence is 13 residues long. Trimming took 7 bases from V and 9 from J, leaving 13 bases between them. The germline V gene has CDR1 MNHEY and CDR2 SVGAGI. CDR3 residues: CASTRTRGSPLHF. The CDR3 DNA sequence: TGTGCCAGCACCAGAACTCGGGGTTCACCCCTCCACTTT.

The chain uses TRBV29-1 and TRBJ2-1; 9 nucleotides line up with TRBD2. This CDR3 is 20 amino acids long. V trimming: 3 bases; J trimming: 5 bases; junction bases outside the gene matches: 23. Germline V gene data show CDR1 as SQVTM and CDR2 as ANQGSEA. The CDR3 is CSVDGRLAEDHRPGHNEQFF. The CDR3 DNA reads as TGCAGCGTTGATGGTAGACTAGCGGAAGACCACCGCCCGGGGCACAATGAGCAGTTCTTC.

The rearrangement uses TRBV19 and TRBJ2-5; D unresolved. The germline V gene has CDR1 LNHDA and CDR2 SQIVND (reference sequence). The germline V and J ends were trimmed by 3 bases and 5 bases, with 16 bases remaining between them. This CDR3 is 15 amino acids long. CDR3 nucleotide sequence: TGTGCCAGTAGTATGTCGAAGAGTCCGAGGGAGACCCAGTACTTC. Protein product: CASSMSKSPRETQYF.

The table lists this clone with a few counts. V gene TRBV9 combines with J gene TRBJ2-2; no clear D gene. Per germline, CDR1 SGDLS and CDR2 YYNGEE. The V and J ends lost 0 bases and 6 bases respectively, with 9 bases between them. The CDR3 spans 14 residues. CDR3 nucleotides: TGTGCCAGCAGCGTAGAAGTTAGCCCCGGGGAGCTGTTTTTT. Its translation: CASSVEVSPGELFF.

The rearrangement joins TRBV19 to TRBJ1-1; D uncertain. Germline V gene sequence: CDR1 LNHDA, CDR2 SQIVND (reference sequence). This CDR3 spans 15 amino acids. The germline V and J ends were trimmed by 5 bases and 1 base, with 14 bases remaining between them. CDR3 nucleotide sequence: TGTGCCAGTAGTCCCCAAGCGGTTCCGAACACTGAAGCTTTCTTT. It translates to CASSPQAVPNTEAFF.

This clone was found once. The genes are TRBV5-6 and TRBJ2-7, with a weak D call TRBD2 (5 bases). Trimming left V 4 bases short and J 7 bases short, with 9 bases between. The CDR3 is 11 amino acids. Germline CDR1 SGHDT, CDR2 YYEEEE. The CDR3 nucleotides are TGTGCCAGCAGCAGACGCGGGGAGCAGTACGTC. It is translated as CASSRRGEQYV.

CDR3 amino acids: CASSLGVGGTDTQYF. The CDR3, as DNA: TGTGCCAGCAGCTTAGGCGTGGGGGGAACAGATACGCAGTATTTT. V gene TRBV7-2 combines with J gene TRBJ2-3; D is perhaps TRBD2 (6 bases). The CDR3 totals 15 residues. Germline-derived CDR1 and CDR2 are SGHTA and FQGNSA. Deletions cut 1 base from V and 3 bases from J, with 11 bases between.

The rearrangement joins TRBV10-3 to TRBJ1-1; a weak D match, TRBD1 (6 bases). This CDR3 comprises 14 residues. Germline values: CDR1 ENHRY, CDR2 SYGVKD. V shed 6 bases and J shed 3 bases, with 14 bases lying between them. The CDR3 here is CAISASQGYTEAFF. CDR3 nucleotide sequence: TGTGCCATCAGCGCTTCCCAGGGGTACACTGAAGCTTTCTTT.

V is TRBV5-1 and J is TRBJ1-2; the D gene is possibly TRBD1 (6 bases). This CDR3 region has 14 residues. Per the germline V gene, CDR1 is SGHRS and CDR2 is YFSETQ. Trimming pared 4 bases from V and 6 bases from J, leaving 16 bases between. The CDR3 protein is CASSAGDTYDGYTF. DNA for the CDR3: TGCGCCAGCAGCGCGGGGGACACTTACGATGGCTACACCTTC.

The chain joins TRBV11-2 to TRBJ2-7; the D gene is possibly TRBD1 (6 bases). Per the germline V gene, CDR1 is SGHAT and CDR2 is FQNNGV. This CDR3 comprises 14 residues. V gave up 4 bases and J gave up 0 bases, with 10 bases separating them. CDR3 sequence reads: CASSSTGSSYEQYV. CDR3 DNA sequence: TGTGCCAGCAGCTCGACAGGTAGCTCCTACGAGCAGTACGTC.

V and J are TRBV11-2 and TRBJ1-1, with D maybe TRBD1 (5 bases). CDR3 length: 13 amino acids. The germline V gene has CDR1 SGHAT and CDR2 FQNNGV. Trimming cost V 5 bases and J 3 bases, with 10 bases left between them. CDR3 protein: CASSLRVYTEAFF. The CDR3 bases are TGTGCCAGCAGCCTCAGGGTTTACACTGAAGCTTTCTTT.

This clone was observed a few times. The chain recombines TRBV7-8 with TRBJ2-1, with 9 bases aligning to TRBD1. V was clipped by 3 bases and J by 6 bases; unmatched bases: 6. This CDR3 is 15 amino acids long. Germline loops: CDR1 SGHVS, CDR2 FQNEAQ. The chain's CDR3 is CASSFPGQGPNEQFF. In nucleotides, the CDR3 is TGTGCCAGCAGCTTTCCCGGACAGGGGCCCAATGAGCAGTTCTTC. Together with reference TRBV7-8 and TRBJ2-1, the CDR3 gives the full variable domain: GAGVSQSPRYKVAKRGQDVALRCDPISGHVSLFWYQQALGQGPEFLTYFQNEAQLDKSGLPSDRFFAERPEGSVSTLKIQRTQQEDSAVYLCASSFPGQGPNEQFFGPGTRLTVL.

In nucleotides, the CDR3 is TGTGCCAGCAGCTTAGACATATTGCAGTTCTTC. Protein sequence: CASSLDILQFF. The chain couples TRBV7-9 to TRBJ2-1; no reliable D call. The CDR3 runs to 11 residues. Looked up from germline, CDR1 is SEHNR and CDR2 is FQNEAQ (reference sequence). V was trimmed by 1 base and J by 12 bases, leaving 7 bases between them.

J is TRBJ1-1 and V is TRBV6-5; 7 nucleotides align to TRBD1. The CDR3 is 15 amino acids. Losses at the gene ends were 5 bases for V and 5 bases for J; bases not matched to a gene: 11. In germline, CDR1 is MNHEY, CDR2 SVGAGI. The CDR3 DNA reads as TGTGCCAGCAGTACCGCAACAGGGGCTATGACTGAAGCTTTCTTT. It encodes CASSTATGAMTEAFF.

This clone was counted a few times. The V gene is TRBV7-9, the J gene TRBJ2-7; 7 nucleotides line up with TRBD1. Germline V gives CDR1 SEHNR, CDR2 FQNEAQ (reference sequence). V shed 5 bases and J 2 bases; nucleotides not matched to a gene: 6. There are 14 residues in the CDR3. The CDR3 spells CASSPGGSAYEQYF. In DNA form, the CDR3 reads TGTGCCAGCAGCCCAGGGGGTAGCGCCTACGAGCAGTACTTC.

The genes are TRBV7-2 and TRBJ2-7; D is perhaps TRBD2 (6 bases). In germline, CDR1 is SGHTA, CDR2 FQGNSA. V was cut by 4 bases and J by 1 base, with 11 bases left in between. The length of the CDR3 is 14 residues. CDR3 amino acids: CASSWWDFSYEQYF. CDR3 DNA sequence: TGTGCCAGCAGCTGGTGGGACTTTTCCTACGAGCAGTACTTC.

The chain combines TRBV29-1 with TRBJ1-2; 8 bases map to TRBD1. V lost 5 bases and J lost 6; bases outside the gene matches: 8. This CDR3 has 13 amino acids. Germline V CDR1 and CDR2: SQVTM, ANQGSEA. CDR3 coding DNA: TGCAGCGTTTGGACAGGGCTCCAGGATGGCTACACCTTC. Encoded protein: CSVWTGLQDGYTF. Together with reference TRBV29-1 and TRBJ1-2, the CDR3 gives the full variable domain: SAVISQKPSRDICQRGTSLTIQCQVDSQVTMMFWYRQQPGQSLTLIATANQGSEATYESGFVIDKFPISRPNLTFSTLTVSNMSPEDSSIYLCSVWTGLQDGYTFGSGTRLTVV.

This clone was observed a single time. This sequence joins TRBV5-1 and TRBJ1-1, with no clear D. V lost 4 bases and J 4 bases, leaving 20 bases between the germline ends. The CDR3 totals 16 residues. Germline CDR1 SGHRS, CDR2 YFSETQ. In DNA form, the CDR3 reads TGCGCCAGCAGCACGCGCCCCGGGTCCTTCGGCACTGAAGCTTTCTTT. This sequence encodes CASSTRPGSFGTEAFF.

The CDR3 loop reads CASSLDRGSSGYTF. CDR3 bases: TGTGCCAGCAGCTTAGACAGGGGGTCCTCTGGCTACACCTTC. The genes are TRBV7-2 and TRBJ1-2; 8 bases line up with TRBD1. Germline V CDR1 and CDR2: SGHTA, FQGNSA. The CDR3 covers 14 residues. Unmatched junction bases numbered 5, after V lost 1 base and J lost 7 bases.